This TCR beta chain was profiled in a study of technical replicates of blood from a handful of donors. From germline, CDR1 is MDHEN and CDR2 SYDVKM. V was pared by 5 bases and J by 1 base, with 4 bases of the junction left unmatched. The CDR3 has 14 amino acids. Here immunoSEQ multiplex PCR was the method, and the copy in TCRdb shows in-frame clones only, minus some. The table records about 79,000 clones, about nine tenths of them present only once. Sequenced material: T cells isolated from PBMCs. This clonotype was sampled from a human donor in good health. Some clones in this sample may be carry-over from other donors' samples. The chain recombines TRBV28 with TRBJ2-7; TRBD2 aligns across 8 bases. The CDR3 is CASSPLAGSYEQYF. Here the CDR3 DNA reads TGTGCCAGCAGTCCATTAGCGGGATCCTACGAGCAGTACTTC. Combining the CDR3 with reference TRBV28 and TRBJ2-7 gives the whole variable domain DVKVTQSSRYLVKRTGEKVFLECVQDMDHENMFWYRQDPGLGLRLIYFSYDVKMKEKGDIPEGYSVSREKKERFSLILESASTNQTSMYLCASSPLAGSYEQYFGPGTRLTVT.